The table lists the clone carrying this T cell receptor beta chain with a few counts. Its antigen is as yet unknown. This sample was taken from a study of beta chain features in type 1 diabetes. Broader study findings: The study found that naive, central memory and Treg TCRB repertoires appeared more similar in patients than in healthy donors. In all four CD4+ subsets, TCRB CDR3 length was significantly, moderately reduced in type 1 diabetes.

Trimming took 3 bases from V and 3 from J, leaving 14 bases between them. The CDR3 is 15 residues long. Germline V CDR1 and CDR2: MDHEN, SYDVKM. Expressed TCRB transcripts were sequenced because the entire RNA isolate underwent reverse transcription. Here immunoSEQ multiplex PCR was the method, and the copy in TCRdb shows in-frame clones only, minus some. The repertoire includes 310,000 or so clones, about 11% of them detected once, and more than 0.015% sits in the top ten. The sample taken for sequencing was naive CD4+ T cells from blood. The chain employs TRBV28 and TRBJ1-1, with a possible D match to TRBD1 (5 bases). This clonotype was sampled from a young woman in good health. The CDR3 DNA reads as TGTGCCAGCAGTTTTCCCCGGGACTCTTACACTGAAGCTTTCTTT. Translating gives CASSFPRDSYTEAFF.